The sequence of this TCR beta chain was determined in a study of PD-1 blockade in classical Hodgkin lymphoma. There are 16 residues in the CDR3. Germline assignment: CDR1 SEHNR and CDR2 FQNEAQ (reference sequence). V gave up 3 bases and J gave up 6 bases; unmatched junction bases: 9. Here immunoSEQ multiplex PCR was the method, and the copy in TCRdb shows in-frame clones only, minus some. The sample has 43,000 or so clones, about nine tenths seen once. Autologous stem cell transplantation was followed by relapse in every patient, and brentuximab vedotin exposure varied. The TCR comes from a human donor with classical Hodgkin lymphoma. Sequencing used peripheral blood mononuclear cells (PBMCs), obtained at baseline. J is TRBJ1-4 and V is TRBV7-9; TRBD1 matches at 8 bases. The CDR3: CASSLGDRGEDEKLFF. The CDR3 DNA sequence: TGTGCCAGCAGCTTGGGTGACAGGGGAGAGGATGAAAAACTGTTTTTT.